Below, 21 T cell receptor beta chains from the same sample are listed, as sequenced in a study of identical twins. In TCRdb, the 5' RACE reads were re-called with MiXCR into one record per CDR3 protein. The sample yields about 340,000 distinct CDR3 sequences, roughly 12% seen once. The same specimen was also included in a second study, on yellow fever vaccine responses in identical twins.

The sample comprised CD8+ T cells sorted from blood. Receptor source: a woman aged 18-29 years in good health.

This clonotype appeared a few times. The chain carries TRBV21-1 and TRBJ2-2; the table calls TRBD1, which could not be checked here. TRBV21-1 is a listed pseudogene. The CDR3 length is 17 residues. The CDR3 nucleotides are TGTGCCAGCAGCGCACCCCGGACAGGGAGTGACACCGGGGAGCTGTTTTTT. It specifies CASSAPRTGSDTGELFF.

The gene calls are TRBV27 and TRBJ2-1; 12 bases align to TRBD2. Unmatched junction bases numbered 6, after V lost 7 bases and J lost 5 bases. Germline assignment: CDR1 MNHEY and CDR2 SMNVEV (reference sequence). The CDR3 runs 15 residues. The DNA for the CDR3 is TGTGCCAGCATCCAGACTAGCGGGAGAGACAATGAGCAGTTCTTC. Translating it yields CASIQTSGRDNEQFF.

The V and J genes are TRBV9 and TRBJ2-3, with a possible D match to TRBD1 (6 bases). This CDR3 has 18 residues. The germline V gene encodes CDR1 SGDLS and CDR2 YYNGEE. Trimming stripped 3 bases from V and 0 bases from J, with 20 bases between. CDR3 DNA: TGTGCCAGCAGCGGTAGCCCTGACAGGCCCTCTAGCACAGATACGCAGTATTTT. Protein product: CASSGSPDRPSSTDTQYF.

V usage is TRBV20-1 and J usage is TRBJ2-1; D gene unclear. The CDR3 runs to 11 residues. Between the trimmed V and J ends, which lost 6 bases and 6 bases, there was a span of 9 bases. CDR1 is DFQATT and CDR2 is SNEGSKA in the germline V gene (reference sequence). CDR3 amino acids: CSAKLVNEQFF. Here the CDR3 DNA reads TGCAGTGCGAAGTTAGTCAATGAGCAGTTCTTC.

The chain has TRBV27 and TRBJ2-1, with a tentative D call TRBD2 (6 bases). Germline CDR1 reads MNHEY; CDR2 reads SMNVEV (reference sequence). Trimming left V 1 base short and J 4 bases short, with 14 bases between. This CDR3 region has 16 residues. CDR3 sequence (DNA): TGTGCCAGCAGTTTATTTTCCCGGAGGGATTACAATGAGCAGTTCTTC. Protein sequence: CASSLFSRRDYNEQFF.

The chain recombines TRBV7-8 with TRBJ1-5, with TRBD1 as a possible D gene (6 bases). V was trimmed by 0 bases and J by 1 base, leaving 7 bases between them. Germline-derived CDR1 and CDR2 are SGHVS and FQNEAQ. This CDR3 has 15 amino acids. CDR3 residues: CASSLADSSNQPQHF. Written as DNA, the CDR3 is TGTGCCAGCAGCTTAGCGGACAGCAGCAATCAGCCCCAGCATTTT.

This clonotype was counted only a few times. The chain joins TRBV6-1 to TRBJ2-2, with 8 bases lining up with TRBD1. V lost 6 bases to trimming and J lost 7 bases; unmatched junction nucleotides: 13. This CDR3 has 16 residues. From germline, CDR1 is MNHNS and CDR2 SASEGT. The CDR3 protein is CASSPGQGKEFGELFF. The CDR3 coding sequence is TGTGCCAGCAGCCCTGGACAGGGAAAGGAGTTCGGGGAGCTGTTTTTT.

This clonotype was detected a few times. This chain connects TRBV7-9 to TRBJ1-2; unclear D gene. Trimming left V 1 base short and J 4 bases short, with 13 bases between. This CDR3 is built from 15 residues. Germline lookup yields CDR1 SEHNR and CDR2 FQNEAQ (reference sequence). CDR3 DNA: TGTGCCAGCAGCTTAGGCCCACGAGTATCCTATGGCTACACCTTC. Amino acid sequence: CASSLGPRVSYGYTF.

This clonotype was counted between two and nine times. The chain has TRBV15 and TRBJ1-5, with D uncertain. The V end was cut by 8 bases, the J end by 4 bases, with 15 bases between. This CDR3 has 14 amino acids. Germline values: CDR1 LNHNV, CDR2 YYDKDF (reference sequence). CDR3 sequence: CATQDEGSNQPQHF. CDR3 bases: TGTGCCACCCAGGATGAGGGATCAAATCAGCCCCAGCATTTT.

The chain has TRBV18 and TRBJ2-1; D may match TRBD1 or TRBD2 (5 bases each). Per the germline V gene, CDR1 is KGHSH and CDR2 is LQKENI. V lost 4 bases to trimming and J lost 4 bases, with 23 bases between them. CDR3 length: 18 amino acids. The CDR3 loop is CASSLSSPGTEPYNEQFF. In DNA form, the CDR3 reads TGTGCCAGCTCACTATCATCCCCCGGGACGGAGCCGTACAATGAGCAGTTCTTC. The variable domain in full, completed from reference TRBV18 and TRBJ2-1, reads NAGVMQNPRHLVRRRGQEARLRCSPMKGHSHVYWYRQLPEEGLKFMVYLQKENIIDESGMPKERFSAEFPKEGPSILRIQQVVRGDSAAYFCASSLSSPGTEPYNEQFFGPGTRLTVL.

The chain couples TRBV25-1 to TRBJ1-1; D is perhaps TRBD1 (5 bases). Deletions cut 0 bases from V and 0 bases from J, with 8 bases between. Germline V lookup: CDR1 MGHDK, CDR2 SYGVNS. The CDR3 extends over 15 amino acids. The CDR3 here is CASSEYEGMNTEAFF. CDR3 bases: TGTGCCAGCAGTGAATATGAGGGGATGAACACTGAAGCTTTCTTT.

The sample holds a few counts of this clonotype. The V and J genes are TRBV4-1 and TRBJ2-1; D possibly corresponds to TRBD2 (5 bases). This CDR3 has 14 amino acids. The V gene lost 3 bases and the J gene lost 8 bases, with 14 bases spanning the gap. Germline CDR1 is MGHRA and CDR2 is YSYEKL. In nucleotides, the CDR3 is TGCGCCAGCAGCCATTACTCGGGTAGCGATGAGCAGTTCTTC. Translated, it gives CASSHYSGSDEQFF.

CDR3 sequence reads: CASSQGSGGGMNTEAFF. CDR3 bases: TGCGCCAGCAGCCAAGGCTCTGGGGGAGGGATGAACACTGAAGCTTTCTTT. This chain connects TRBV4-1 to TRBJ1-1, with D perhaps TRBD1 (5 bases). The CDR3 covers 17 residues. Trimming removed 1 base at V and 0 bases at J, with 15 bases between. Germline V gives CDR1 MGHRA, CDR2 YSYEKL.

The table lists this clonotype with many counts. V usage is TRBV20-1 and J usage is TRBJ1-1, with D unresolved. The V end was cut by 6 bases, the J end by 8 bases, with 10 bases between. The CDR3 length is 10 residues. Germline V gene data show CDR1 as DFQATT and CDR2 as SNEGSKA (reference sequence). DNA for the CDR3: TGCAGTGCCAGGAACAGAGAAGCTTTCTTT. It translates to CSARNREAFF.

The chain is built from TRBV3-1 and TRBJ1-5; no firm D call. Germline values: CDR1 LGHDT, CDR2 YNNKEL (reference sequence). The V end was cut by 3 bases, the J end by 3 bases, with 3 bases between. This CDR3 spans 12 amino acids. The CDR3 here is CASSQANQPQHF. The CDR3 region has the DNA TGTGCCAGCAGCCAGGCCAATCAGCCCCAGCATTTT. The whole variable domain, remainder taken from reference TRBV3-1 and TRBJ1-5, is DTAVSQTPKYLVTQMGNDKSIKCEQNLGHDTMYWYKQDSKKFLKIMFSYNNKELIINETVPNRFSPKSPDKAHLNLHINSLELGDSAVYFCASSQANQPQHFGDGTRLSIL.

This clonotype came up a few times. The J gene is TRBJ2-1, the V gene TRBV4-1; 9 bases map to TRBD2. This CDR3 comprises 15 residues. V gave up 1 base and J gave up 5 bases; unmatched junction bases: 3. The germline V gene encodes CDR1 MGHRA and CDR2 YSYEKL. Written as DNA, the CDR3 is TGCGCCAGCAGCCAAGTTGCTAGCGGGGACAATGAGCAGTTCTTC. Protein product: CASSQVASGDNEQFF.

The V and J genes are TRBV7-9 and TRBJ1-1, with a weak D call TRBD1 (5 bases). Germline CDR1 SEHNR, CDR2 FQNEAQ (reference sequence). V was pared by 2 bases and J by 1 base, with 11 bases between. CDR3 length: 15 residues. The CDR3 here is CASSLSTTGNTEAFF. CDR3 bases: TGTGCCAGCAGCTTAAGTACAACAGGGAACACTGAAGCTTTCTTT. The full variable domain, in which reference TRBV7-9 and TRBJ1-1 provide the parts outside the CDR3, is DTGVSQNPRHKITKRGQNVTFRCDPISEHNRLYWYRQTLGQGPEFLTYFQNEAQLEKSRLLSDRFSAERPKGSFSTLEIQRTEQGDSAMYLCASSLSTTGNTEAFFGQGTRLTVV.

V gene TRBV12-3 or TRBV12-4 combines with J gene TRBJ2-2; 8 bases align to TRBD1. The CDR3 sequence is 14 residues long. Trimming removed 7 bases from V and 2 bases from J; junction bases left unmatched: 3. CDR3 sequence (DNA): TGTGCCAGCACGGCAGGGGGCAACACCGGGGAGCTGTTTTTT. Residues: CASTAGGNTGELFF.

The chain recombines TRBV28 with TRBJ2-7, with a possible D match to TRBD2 (7 bases). Trimming left V 6 bases short and J 7 bases short, with 19 bases between. Germline V lookup: CDR1 MDHEN, CDR2 SYDVKM. The length of the CDR3 is 14 residues. This CDR3 is CASSPHGGAGEQYV. The CDR3 nucleotides read TGTGCCAGCAGCCCACATGGGGGGGCGGGTGAGCAGTACGTC.

At least ten counts were recorded for this clonotype. The chain uses TRBV15 and TRBJ2-7, with 8 bases lining up with TRBD2. V was pared by 5 bases and J by 5 bases, with 14 bases of the junction left unmatched. Per germline, CDR1 LNHNV and CDR2 YYDKDF (reference sequence). The CDR3 sequence is 16 residues long. The CDR3 region has the DNA TGTGCCACCAGCGGTAGCCCCGGGACTAGTATTGACGAGCAGTACTTC. It specifies CATSGSPGTSIDEQYF.

V usage is TRBV12-3 or TRBV12-4 and J usage is TRBJ2-7; 8 nucleotides line up with TRBD1. The V and J ends lost 5 bases and 4 bases, in that order; junction bases with no gene match: 7. The CDR3 is made up of 14 amino acids. CDR3: CASSTQGTGYEQYF. The CDR3 DNA sequence: TGTGCCAGCAGTACGCAGGGGACAGGTTACGAGCAGTACTTC.